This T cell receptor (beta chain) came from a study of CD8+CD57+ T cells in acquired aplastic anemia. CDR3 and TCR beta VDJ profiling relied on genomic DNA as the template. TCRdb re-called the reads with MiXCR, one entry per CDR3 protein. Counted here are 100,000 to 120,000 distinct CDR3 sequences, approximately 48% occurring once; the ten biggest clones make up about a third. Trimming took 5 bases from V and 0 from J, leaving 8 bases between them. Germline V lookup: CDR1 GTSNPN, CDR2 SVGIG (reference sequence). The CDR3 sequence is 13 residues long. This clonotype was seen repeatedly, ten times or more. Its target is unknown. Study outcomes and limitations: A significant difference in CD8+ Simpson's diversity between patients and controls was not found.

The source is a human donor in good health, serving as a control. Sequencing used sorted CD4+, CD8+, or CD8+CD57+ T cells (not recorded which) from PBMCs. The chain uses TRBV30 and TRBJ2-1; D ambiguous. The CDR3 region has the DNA TGTGCCTGGGCCTGGGGCTCCTACAATGAGCAGTTCTTC. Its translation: CAWAWGSYNEQFF.